This T cell receptor beta chain was sequenced in a study of response to subunit inactivated influenza vaccine. Study-wide points: New T cells are recruited in small numbers by each seasonal influenza vaccination, according to the authors' suggestion.

In this sample, this clonotype turned up a few times. No antigen is known for it. TCRdb re-called the RT-PCR reads through MiXCR, storing one row per CDR3 protein. Of around 650,000 distinct CDR3 sequences listed, more than 15% were seen once; the top ten hold 11%. V lost 1 base and J 0 bases, leaving 8 bases between the germline ends. Per the germline V gene, CDR1 is LGHNA and CDR2 is YSLEER. There are 15 residues in the CDR3. Sequenced material: PBMCs from blood, taken roughly 12 days after vaccination. The chain joins TRBV4-3 to TRBJ2-3, with D unclear. This receptor was taken from a man aged 45 to 65 who received an inactivated influenza vaccine. The CDR3 loop reads CASSQAAWSTDTQYF. The CDR3 coding sequence is TGCGCCAGCAGCCAAGCAGCGTGGAGCACAGATACGCAGTATTTT.